These 19 T cell receptor beta chains originate from one sample sequenced in a study of shared clonotypes between healthy human individuals. Assay: immunoSEQ multiplex PCR; the TCRdb copy retains only in-frame clones and omits some. The repertoire holds about 1,900,000 clones, about 95% seen once, with 0.9% to 1.5% in the top ten. Terminally differentiated effector memory CD45RA+ cells were excluded from the naive CD8 cells, which were CD45RO-negative and positively selected for CCR7. The sequencing input was naive CD8+ T cells sorted from blood. Receptors originate from a man aged 18 to 30 in good health.

This sequence joins TRBV5-1 and TRBJ1-1; 10 bases agree with TRBD1. CDR1 SGHRS and CDR2 YFSETQ come from the germline V gene. The CDR3 has 15 residues. The V gene end was trimmed by 4 bases and the J gene end by 5 bases; junction bases not matched to a gene: 8. CDR3 protein: CASSGRDRGETEAFF. CDR3 nucleotides: TGCGCCAGCAGCGGCCGGGACAGGGGAGAGACTGAAGCTTTCTTT.

This clone was found once. CDR3 sequence: CATLGGNPNEQFF. CDR3 nucleotide sequence: TGCGCCACTCTTGGGGGGAATCCCAATGAGCAGTTCTTC. The V and J genes are TRBV10-2 and TRBJ2-1; the D gene is possibly TRBD2 (6 bases). In germline, CDR1 is WSHSY, CDR2 SAAADI. The CDR3 consists of 13 residues. V lost 10 bases, J lost 6 bases, and 16 bases lay in between.

Concerning this clone itself: This sample also contains other DNA sequences that code for the same CDR3. The genes are TRBV5-1 and TRBJ2-7; TRBD2 is a possible D gene (6 bases). The ends were cut back, 0 bases at V and 4 bases at J, with 8 bases in the middle. CDR1 SGHRS and CDR2 YFSETQ come from the germline V gene. The CDR3 is made up of 13 amino acids. Written as DNA, the CDR3 is TGCGCCAGCAGCTTGGGCGGGGAATACGAGCAGTACTTC. Translated, it gives CASSLGGEYEQYF.

V usage is TRBV10-2 and J usage is TRBJ2-5; TRBD1 is a possible D gene (5 bases). Germline CDR1 and CDR2: WSHSY and SAAADI. The CDR3 sequence is 13 residues long. V was cut by 0 bases and J by 3 bases, with 5 bases left in between. CDR3 protein: CASSESGEETQYF. The CDR3 nucleotides are TGCGCCAGCAGTGAGTCAGGGGAAGAGACCCAGTACTTC.

The chain carries TRBV7-9 and TRBJ2-7; no reliable D call. Germline V lookup: CDR1 SEHNR, CDR2 FQNEAQ (reference sequence). Trimming cost V 1 base and J 4 bases, with 8 bases left between them. CDR3 length equals 13 residues. The CDR3 DNA follows: TGTGCCAGCAGCTTAGTGGCTGCGTACGAGCAGTACTTC. Protein sequence: CASSLVAAYEQYF.

The sample holds a few counts of this clone. The rearrangement uses TRBV5-6 and TRBJ1-2; no definite D call. Looked up from germline, CDR1 is SGHDT and CDR2 is YYEEEE. Deletions cut 0 bases from V and 8 bases from J, with 14 bases between. This CDR3 has 14 residues. The CDR3 DNA sequence: TGTGCCAGCAGCTTGGGAGTGTCGGTGGGAGGCTACACCTTC. Translated: CASSLGVSVGGYTF.

V usage is TRBV7-2 and J usage is TRBJ2-5; the D gene is possibly TRBD2 (6 bases). CDR1 is SGHTA, CDR2 FQGNSA, per germline. Trimming shortened V by 6 bases and J by 1 base, and 12 bases separated the two germline ends. The CDR3 contains 14 residues. CDR3 sequence reads: CASSLRDSQETQYF. Written as DNA, the CDR3 is TGTGCCAGCAGTCTCAGGGACTCCCAAGAGACCCAGTACTTC.

The J gene is TRBJ2-4, the V gene TRBV12-5, with D unresolved. V was cut by 0 bases and J by 6 bases, with 18 bases left in between. This CDR3 has 17 residues. From germline, CDR1 is LGHNT and CDR2 FRNRAP. In DNA form, the CDR3 reads TGTGCTAGTGGTTTGGTACTTGGTGTGAAGGATACAAACATTCAGTACTTC. It codes for CASGLVLGVKDTNIQYF.

V and J are TRBV7-3 and TRBJ2-5; 8 bases are a match to TRBD2. The V gene end was trimmed by 0 bases and the J gene end by 1 base; junction bases not matched to a gene: 10. Germline values: CDR1 SGHTA, CDR2 FQGTGA. The CDR3 consists of 18 residues. CDR3 coding DNA: TGTGCCAGCAGCTTAACGAGGCATGGCGGGGGGTCCCAAGAGACCCAGTACTTC. It encodes CASSLTRHGGGSQETQYF.

The CDR3 sequence: CASSPLTGIYEQYF. CDR3 bases: TGTGCCAGCAGCCCCTTGACGGGGATCTACGAGCAGTACTTC. The chain recombines TRBV11-2 with TRBJ2-7; TRBD2 might be the D (5 bases). This CDR3 spans 14 amino acids. Germline V CDR1 and CDR2: SGHAT, FQNNGV. V was cut by 5 bases and J by 3 bases, with 14 bases left in between.

The rearrangement uses TRBV9 and TRBJ2-7; the match to TRBD2 covers 10 bases. The CDR3 is 15 amino acids. Germline V gene lookup returns CDR1 SGDLS and CDR2 YYNGEE. V lost 4 bases, J lost 0 bases, and 4 bases stayed unmatched. The chain's CDR3 is CASSPGTSASYEQYF. In DNA, the CDR3 is TGTGCCAGCAGCCCCGGGACTAGCGCCTCCTACGAGCAGTACTTC.

This chain connects TRBV4-1 to TRBJ1-2; TRBD1 matches at 8 bases. The ends lost 6 bases at V and 4 bases at J; junction bases unmatched: 7. This CDR3 region has 14 residues. CDR1 is MGHRA, CDR2 YSYEKL, per germline. The CDR3 region is CASRETGVGYGYTF. DNA for the CDR3: TGCGCCAGCAGGGAGACAGGGGTTGGCTATGGCTACACCTTC.

This clone was seen once. The chain recombines TRBV7-9 with TRBJ1-2; 8 nucleotides align to TRBD1. CDR1 is SEHNR, CDR2 FQNEAQ, per germline (reference sequence). The CDR3 is made up of 14 amino acids. V lost 5 bases to trimming and J lost 8 bases; unmatched junction nucleotides: 10. CDR3 residues: CASSPGQASRGYTF. CDR3 sequence (DNA): TGTGCCAGCAGCCCGGGACAGGCCTCTAGGGGCTACACCTTC.

This chain links TRBV11-2 with TRBJ2-1; TRBD1 might be the D (8 bases). The germline V gene has CDR1 SGHAT and CDR2 FQNNGV. This CDR3 spans 16 amino acids. Trimming pared 7 bases from V and 0 bases from J, leaving 16 bases between. CDR3 protein: CASTLGGTGSYNEQFF. In nucleotides, the CDR3 is TGTGCCAGCACCCTGGGGGGGACAGGCTCCTACAATGAGCAGTTCTTC.

The rearrangement links TRBV30 to TRBJ1-5; no definite D call. The CDR3 sequence is 16 residues long. The V and J ends lost 0 bases and 1 base respectively, with 13 bases between them. The germline V gene has CDR1 GTSNPN and CDR2 SVGIG (reference sequence). CDR3 nucleotides: TGTGCCTGGAGTGTACTAACCCTGAAGAGCAATCAGCCCCAGCATTTT. It translates to CAWSVLTLKSNQPQHF. The full variable domain, rest sourced from reference TRBV30 and TRBJ1-5, is SQTIHQWPATLVQPVGSPLSLECTVEGTSNPNLYWYRQAAGRGLQLLFYSVGIGQISSEVPQNLSASRPQDRQFILSSKKLLLSDSGFYLCAWSVLTLKSNQPQHFGDGTRLSIL.

The V and J genes are TRBV30 and TRBJ2-1, with D hard to call. CDR3 length: 17 amino acids. Trimming pared 0 bases from V and 0 bases from J, leaving 15 bases between. The V gene's germline CDR1 is GTSNPN and CDR2 SVGIG (reference sequence). CDR3 in DNA: TGTGCCTGGAGTGTATTCGCGTACGCCAGCTCCTACAATGAGCAGTTCTTC. Protein sequence: CAWSVFAYASSYNEQFF.

The chain couples TRBV14 to TRBJ1-2; tentatively, D is TRBD1 (6 bases). Germline V gene sequence: CDR1 SGHDN, CDR2 FVKESK. V lost 0 bases, J lost 2 bases, and 7 bases lay in between. This CDR3 is 14 amino acids long. Here the CDR3 reads CASSQDTGNYGYTF. The CDR3 nucleotides read TGTGCCAGCAGCCAAGATACAGGGAACTATGGCTACACCTTC.

The CDR3 loop reads CASSSRDEGYGYTF. The CDR3 region has the DNA TGTGCCAGCAGCAGCCGGGACGAGGGCTATGGCTACACCTTC. The chain links TRBV5-4 to TRBJ1-2; a weak D match, TRBD1 (5 bases). CDR3 length: 14 residues. V was pared by 4 bases and J by 4 bases, with 14 bases between. Germline loops: CDR1 SGHNT, CDR2 YYREEE (reference sequence).

The genes are TRBV4-1 and TRBJ2-7; possibly TRBD2 for D (6 bases). Per germline, CDR1 MGHRA and CDR2 YSYEKL. V lost 0 bases and J 3 bases, leaving 15 bases between the germline ends. This CDR3 contains 16 residues. This CDR3 is CASSQDRGSGSYEQYF. The CDR3 coding sequence is TGCGCCAGCAGCCAAGATCGGGGTAGCGGCAGCTACGAGCAGTACTTC.